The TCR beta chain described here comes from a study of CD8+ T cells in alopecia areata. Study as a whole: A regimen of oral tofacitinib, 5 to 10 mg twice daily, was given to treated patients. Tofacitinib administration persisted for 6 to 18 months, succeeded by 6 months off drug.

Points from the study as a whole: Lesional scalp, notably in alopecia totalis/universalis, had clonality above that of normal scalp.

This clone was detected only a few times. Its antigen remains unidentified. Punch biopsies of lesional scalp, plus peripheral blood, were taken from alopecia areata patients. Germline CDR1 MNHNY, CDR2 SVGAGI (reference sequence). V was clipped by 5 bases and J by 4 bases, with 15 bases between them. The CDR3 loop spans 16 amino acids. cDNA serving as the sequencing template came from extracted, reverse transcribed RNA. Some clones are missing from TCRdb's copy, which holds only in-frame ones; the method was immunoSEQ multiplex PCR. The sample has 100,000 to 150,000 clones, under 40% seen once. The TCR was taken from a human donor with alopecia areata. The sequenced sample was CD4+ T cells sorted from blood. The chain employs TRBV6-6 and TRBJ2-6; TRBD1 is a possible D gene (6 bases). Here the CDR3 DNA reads TGTGCCAGCAGTACCACAGGGCGTAAGGGGGCCAACGTCCTGACTTTC. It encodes CASSTTGRKGANVLTF.